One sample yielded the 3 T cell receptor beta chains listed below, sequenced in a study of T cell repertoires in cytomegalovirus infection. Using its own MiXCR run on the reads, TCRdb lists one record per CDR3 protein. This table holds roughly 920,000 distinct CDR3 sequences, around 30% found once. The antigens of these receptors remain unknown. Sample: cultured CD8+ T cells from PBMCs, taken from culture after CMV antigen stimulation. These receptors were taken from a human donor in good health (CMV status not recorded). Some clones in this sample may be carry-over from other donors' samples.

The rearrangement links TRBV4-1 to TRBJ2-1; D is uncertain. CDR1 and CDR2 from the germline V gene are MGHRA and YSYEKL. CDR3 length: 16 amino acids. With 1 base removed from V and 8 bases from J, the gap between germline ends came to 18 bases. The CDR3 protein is CASSQGNGYPLDEQFF. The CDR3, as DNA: TGCGCCAGCAGCCAAGGGAACGGCTACCCCTTAGATGAGCAGTTCTTC.

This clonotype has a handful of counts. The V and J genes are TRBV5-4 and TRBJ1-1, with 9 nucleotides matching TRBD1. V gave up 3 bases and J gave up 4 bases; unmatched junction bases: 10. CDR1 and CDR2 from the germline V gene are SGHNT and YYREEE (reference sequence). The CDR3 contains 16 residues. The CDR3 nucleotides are TGTGCCAGCAGCTCGGATGGACAGGGGATCTCCACTGAAGCTTTCTTT. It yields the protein CASSSDGQGISTEAFF.

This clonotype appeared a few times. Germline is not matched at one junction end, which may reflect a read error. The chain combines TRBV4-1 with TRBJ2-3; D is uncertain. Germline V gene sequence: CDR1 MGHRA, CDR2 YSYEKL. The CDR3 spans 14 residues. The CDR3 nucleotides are TGCGCCAGCAGCGAAGATGAGGAACCAGATACGCAGTATTTT. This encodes CASSEDEEPDTQYF.